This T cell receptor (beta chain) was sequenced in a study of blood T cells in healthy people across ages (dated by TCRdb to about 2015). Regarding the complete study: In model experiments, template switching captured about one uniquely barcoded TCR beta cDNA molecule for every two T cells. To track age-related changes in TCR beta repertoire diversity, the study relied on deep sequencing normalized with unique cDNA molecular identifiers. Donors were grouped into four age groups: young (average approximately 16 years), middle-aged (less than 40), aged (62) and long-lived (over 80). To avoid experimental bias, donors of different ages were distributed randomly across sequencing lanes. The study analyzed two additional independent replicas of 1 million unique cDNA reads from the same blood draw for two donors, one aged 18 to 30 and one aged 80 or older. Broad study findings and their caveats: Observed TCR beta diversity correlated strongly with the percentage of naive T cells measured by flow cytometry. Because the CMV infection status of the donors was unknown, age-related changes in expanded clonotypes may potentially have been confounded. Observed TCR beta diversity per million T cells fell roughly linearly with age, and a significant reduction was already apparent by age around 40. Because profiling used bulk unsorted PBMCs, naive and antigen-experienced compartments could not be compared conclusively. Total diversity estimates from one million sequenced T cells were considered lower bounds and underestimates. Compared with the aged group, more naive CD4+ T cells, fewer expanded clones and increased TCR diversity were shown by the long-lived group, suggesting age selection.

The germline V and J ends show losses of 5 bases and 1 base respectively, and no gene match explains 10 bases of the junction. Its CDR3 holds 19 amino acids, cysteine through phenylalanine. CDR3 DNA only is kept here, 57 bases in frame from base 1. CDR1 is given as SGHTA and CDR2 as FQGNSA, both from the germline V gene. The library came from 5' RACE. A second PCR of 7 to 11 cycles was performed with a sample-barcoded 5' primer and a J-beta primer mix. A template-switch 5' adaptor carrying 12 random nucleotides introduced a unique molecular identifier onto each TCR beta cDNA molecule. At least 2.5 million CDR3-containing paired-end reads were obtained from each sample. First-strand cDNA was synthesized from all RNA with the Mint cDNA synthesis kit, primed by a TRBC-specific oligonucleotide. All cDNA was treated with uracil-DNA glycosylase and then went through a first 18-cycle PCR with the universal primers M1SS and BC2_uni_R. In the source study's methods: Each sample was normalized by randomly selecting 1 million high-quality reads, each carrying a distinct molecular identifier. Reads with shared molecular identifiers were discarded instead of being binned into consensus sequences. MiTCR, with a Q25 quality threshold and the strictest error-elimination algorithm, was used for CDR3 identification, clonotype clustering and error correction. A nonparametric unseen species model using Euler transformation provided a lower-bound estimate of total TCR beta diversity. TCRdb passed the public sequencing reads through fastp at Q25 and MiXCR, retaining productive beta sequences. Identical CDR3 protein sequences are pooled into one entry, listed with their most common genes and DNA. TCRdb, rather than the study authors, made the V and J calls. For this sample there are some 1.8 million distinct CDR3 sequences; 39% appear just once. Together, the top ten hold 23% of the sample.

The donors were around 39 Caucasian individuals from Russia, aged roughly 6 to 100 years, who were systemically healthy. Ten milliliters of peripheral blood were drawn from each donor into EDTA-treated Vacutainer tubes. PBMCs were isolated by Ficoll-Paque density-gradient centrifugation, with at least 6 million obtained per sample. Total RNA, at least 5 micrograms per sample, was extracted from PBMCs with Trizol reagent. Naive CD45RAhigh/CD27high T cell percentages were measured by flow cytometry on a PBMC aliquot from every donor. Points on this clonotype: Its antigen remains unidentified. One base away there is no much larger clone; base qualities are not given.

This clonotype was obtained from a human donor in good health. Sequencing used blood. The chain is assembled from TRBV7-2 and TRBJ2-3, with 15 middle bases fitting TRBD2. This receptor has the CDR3 CASSLARTSGGAGTDTQYF. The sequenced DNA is TGTGCCAGCAGCCTCGCCAGGACTAGCGGGGGGGCGGGCACAGATACGCAGTATTTT.